The T cell receptor beta chain described here comes from a study of cytomegalovirus exposure and HLA in healthy donors. The PCR used 60 Vbeta and 13 Jbeta primers. The data were produced by immunoSEQ multiplex PCR, yet TCRdb's version contains in-frame clones alone and is incomplete. The sample records tens of thousands of clones, 76% being singletons. Turning to this clone: The antigen is not known. A junction boundary mismatches the germline segment, possibly from a read error.

The CDR3 has 13 amino acids. Per germline, CDR1 ENHRY and CDR2 SYGVKD. The study, taken as a whole, reports: Most sequenced TCRs were rare (though some public TCRs occurred in many donors). The classifier reportedly diagnosed cytomegalovirus status with high sensitivity and specificity.

This chain connects TRBV10-3 to TRBJ1-5; D gene ambiguous. The origin of this receptor is a male donor in good health and CMV-seronegative. Sequencing was performed on PBMCs. The CDR3 sequence is CAINGYSNQPQHF. The CDR3 DNA follows: TGTGCTATCAACGGTTATAGCAATCAGCCCCAGCATTTT.